Listed below are T cell receptor beta chains from one sample, sequenced in a study of OX40 agonist ivuxolimab in advanced cancers. Generated by immunoSEQ multiplex PCR, the TCRdb table keeps only in-frame clones and is missing some. The table records 53,000 or so clones, 60% to 80% of them present only once. The sample consisted of CD4+ or CD8+ T cells sorted from blood, taken in a trial of the OX40 agonist ivuxolimab. All receptors derive from an adult with an advanced solid tumor such as melanoma, head and neck, liver or kidney cancer. Each CDR3 is given with its conserved first and last residue. The D gene is left open where the match is weak. Clone size appears in some rows only: once, few, many, or a class for an expanded clone.

TGTGCCAGCTCCATGGGACAGTCATCGGACGAGCAGTACTTC,CASSMGQSSDEQYF,few,TRBV28,TRBJ2-7,TRBD1
TGTGCCAGCAGTTTAGGAGGGGATCAGCCCCAGCATTTT,CASSLGGDQPQHF,once,TRBV28,TRBJ1-5,.
TGTGCCAGCAGTGCAGAGAGCAATCAGCCCCAGCATTTT,CASSAESNQPQHF,few,TRBV6-4,TRBJ1-5,.
TGTGCCAGCAGTGATACAGGTCGGTCCTACGAGCAGTACTTC,CASSDTGRSYEQYF,.,TRBV6-1,TRBJ2-7,.
TGTGCCAGCAGCCCGTGGGGGAGGGGAGGGTCTCAGCCCCAGCATTTT,CASSPWGRGGSQPQHF,.,TRBV7-2,TRBJ1-5,.
TGTGCCAGCAGCTTAGAGGAATCCTATAATTCACCCCTCCACTTT,CASSLEESYNSPLHF,.,TRBV7-8,TRBJ1-6,.
TGTGCCAGCAGCCCGAGTTGGGGCGGGAGGAACAATGAGCAGTTCTTC,CASSPSWGGRNNEQFF,.,TRBV7-2,TRBJ2-1,TRBD2
TGTGCCAGCAGTTTACGGGGGTTATACACAGATACGCAGTATTTT,CASSLRGLYTDTQYF,.,TRBV28,TRBJ2-3,.
TGTGCCAGCAGCTCCACAGGGACCGTCACTGAAGCTTTCTTT,CASSSTGTVTEAFF,.,TRBV7-2,TRBJ1-1,.
TGTGCCAGCAGCACCAGGACGGGACCCGAGCAGTACTTC,CASSTRTGPEQYF,.,TRBV11-2,TRBJ2-7,.
TGCGCCAGCAGCTTGGAAGGGGAGGGCTACACCTTC,CASSLEGEGYTF,.,TRBV5-1,TRBJ1-2,.
TGTGCTAGTGGTTCGGGACAGGGAAGCAATCAGCCCCAGCATTTT,CASGSGQGSNQPQHF,once,TRBV12-5,TRBJ1-5,TRBD1
TGTGCCAGCAGACCCCCGGGCTTCACCTACGAGCAGTACTTC,CASRPPGFTYEQYF,.,TRBV6-5,TRBJ2-7,.
TGTGCCAGCAGCCCTGCCCCTGGACAGACAAGGGGGTCTGGAAACACCATATATTTT,CASSPAPGQTRGSGNTIYF,.,TRBV13,TRBJ1-3,.
TGTGCCAGCAGCTCGGCGCTACTGATGAATGAGCAGTTCTTC,CASSSALLMNEQFF,.,TRBV7-9,TRBJ2-1,.
TGCAGCGTTCCAGGACAGGGGAGGAACATTCAGTACTTC,CSVPGQGRNIQYF,.,TRBV29-1,TRBJ2-4,TRBD1
TGTGCCAGCTCACCATCAAGGGAGGGTCAGCCCCAGCATTTT,CASSPSREGQPQHF,.,TRBV18,TRBJ1-5,.
TGTGCCGGCAGCTTGTCTCTGGGGAATTCACCCCTCCACTTT,CAGSLSLGNSPLHF,.,TRBV5-4,TRBJ1-6,.
TGTGCCAGCAGCTTAGGGACAGTGTCCCACGAGCAGTACTTC,CASSLGTVSHEQYF,.,TRBV7-9,TRBJ2-7,.
TGTGCCAGCAGTGAGGACGGAAACACTGAAGCTTTCTTT,CASSEDGNTEAFF,few,TRBV6-1,TRBJ1-1,.
TGTGCCTGGAGATCTCTGGGGAACACTGAAGCTTTCTTT,CAWRSLGNTEAFF,.,TRBV30,TRBJ1-1,.
TGTGCCAGCTCCTCGGGGAGCGGGGTCTACGGGCAGTACTTC,CASSSGSGVYGQYF,.,TRBV9,TRBJ2-7,TRBD2
TGCGCCAGCAGCTTAGGCCTGACAGTTGACTATGGCTACACCTTC,CASSLGLTVDYGYTF,medium-sized,TRBV5-1,TRBJ1-2,.